The text below deals with one TCR beta chain. Trimming took off 3 bases at V and 5 bases at J, with 8 bases between the two ends. CDR1 SGDLS and CDR2 YYNGEE come from the germline V gene. This CDR3 spans 13 amino acids. Per the study methods: For nucleated cells, counts were estimated from reference gene primer amplification. Data came from immunoSEQ multiplex PCR; TCRdb stores just in-frame clones and leaves some out. D and trimming were read from the DNA, whereas the V and J calls and clone size are those reported in that table. The sample lists about 75,000 clones, roughly 91% occurring once. The data were taken from a study of blood T cell repertoires in COVID-19. Study at large: T cells, B-cell-depleted T cells, or PBMCs provided the cDNA or gDNA that served as material.

V is TRBV9 and J is TRBJ1-4; D might be TRBD1 (6 bases). The sequencing input was peripheral blood. The TCR was taken from a human donor in a cohort sampled during active COVID-19. CDR3: CASSGGTNEKLFF. DNA of the CDR3: TGTGCCAGCAGCGGAGGGACAAATGAAAAACTGTTTTTT.